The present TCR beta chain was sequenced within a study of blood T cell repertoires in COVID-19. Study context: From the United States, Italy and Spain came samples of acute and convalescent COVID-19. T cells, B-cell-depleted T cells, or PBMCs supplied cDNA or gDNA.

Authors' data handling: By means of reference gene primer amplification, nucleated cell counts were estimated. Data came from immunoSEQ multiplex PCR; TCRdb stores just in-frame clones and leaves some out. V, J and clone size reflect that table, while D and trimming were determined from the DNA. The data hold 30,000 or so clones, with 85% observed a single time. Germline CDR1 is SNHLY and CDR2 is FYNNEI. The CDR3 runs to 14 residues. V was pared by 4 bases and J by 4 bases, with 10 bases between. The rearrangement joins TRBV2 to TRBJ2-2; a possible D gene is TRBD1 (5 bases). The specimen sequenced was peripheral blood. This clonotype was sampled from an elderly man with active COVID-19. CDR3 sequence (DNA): TGTGCCAGCAGTGGAGCAAGGGGCACCGGGGAGCTGTTTTTT. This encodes CASSGARGTGELFF.